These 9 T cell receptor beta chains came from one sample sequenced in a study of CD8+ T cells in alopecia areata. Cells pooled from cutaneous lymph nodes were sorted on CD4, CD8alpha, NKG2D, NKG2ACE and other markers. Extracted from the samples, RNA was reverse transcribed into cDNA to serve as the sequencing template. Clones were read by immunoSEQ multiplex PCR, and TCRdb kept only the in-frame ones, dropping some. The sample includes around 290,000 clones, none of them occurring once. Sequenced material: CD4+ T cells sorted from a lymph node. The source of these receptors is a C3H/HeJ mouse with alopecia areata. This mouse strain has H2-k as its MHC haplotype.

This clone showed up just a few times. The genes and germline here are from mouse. The CDR3 loop is CASSPRDWQDTQYF. The part of the CDR3 DNA that was read is TGTGCCAGCAGCCCCCGGGACTGGCAAGAC. The chain employs TRBV19 and TRBJ2-5, with 8 bases matching TRBD2. Read coverage stops 4 residues before the CDR3 terminus; the germline J gene supplies the remainder. The V gene's germline CDR1 is FNHDT and CDR2 SITEND (reference sequence). V was pared by 5 bases and J by 3 bases, with 5 bases of the junction left unmatched. The CDR3 is 14 amino acids.

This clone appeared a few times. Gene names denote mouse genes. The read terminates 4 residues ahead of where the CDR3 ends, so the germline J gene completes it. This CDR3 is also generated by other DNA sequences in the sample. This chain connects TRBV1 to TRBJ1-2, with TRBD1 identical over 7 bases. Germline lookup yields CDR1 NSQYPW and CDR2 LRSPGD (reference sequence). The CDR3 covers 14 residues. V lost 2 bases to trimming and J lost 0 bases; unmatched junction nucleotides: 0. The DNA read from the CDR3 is TGCACCTGCAGTGCAACAGGGGCAAACTCC. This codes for CTCSATGANS. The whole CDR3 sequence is CTCSATGANSDYTF.

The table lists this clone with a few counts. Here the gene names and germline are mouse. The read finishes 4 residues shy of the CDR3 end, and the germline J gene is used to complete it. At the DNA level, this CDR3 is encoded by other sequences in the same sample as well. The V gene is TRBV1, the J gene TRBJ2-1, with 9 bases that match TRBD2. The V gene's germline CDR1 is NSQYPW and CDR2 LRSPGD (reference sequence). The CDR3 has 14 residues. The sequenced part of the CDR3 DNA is TGCACCTGCAGTGCTGGGGGGGCGCGGGCT. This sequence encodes CTCSAGGARA. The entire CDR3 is CTCSAGGARAEQFF.

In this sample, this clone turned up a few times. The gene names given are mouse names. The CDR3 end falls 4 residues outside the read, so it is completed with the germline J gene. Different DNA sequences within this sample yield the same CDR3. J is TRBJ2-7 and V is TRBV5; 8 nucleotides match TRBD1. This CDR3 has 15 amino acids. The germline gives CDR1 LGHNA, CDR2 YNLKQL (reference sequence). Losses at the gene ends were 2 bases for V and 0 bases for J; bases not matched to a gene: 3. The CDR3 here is CASSQTTGGSYEQYF. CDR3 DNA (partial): TGTGCCAGCAGCCAAACCACAGGGGGCTCCTAT.

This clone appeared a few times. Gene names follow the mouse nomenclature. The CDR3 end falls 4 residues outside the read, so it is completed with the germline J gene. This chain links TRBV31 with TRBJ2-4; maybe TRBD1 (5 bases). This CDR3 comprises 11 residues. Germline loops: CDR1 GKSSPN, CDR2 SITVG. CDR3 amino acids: CAWRAGNTLYF. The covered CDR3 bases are TGTGCCTGGAGGGCAGGGAAC.

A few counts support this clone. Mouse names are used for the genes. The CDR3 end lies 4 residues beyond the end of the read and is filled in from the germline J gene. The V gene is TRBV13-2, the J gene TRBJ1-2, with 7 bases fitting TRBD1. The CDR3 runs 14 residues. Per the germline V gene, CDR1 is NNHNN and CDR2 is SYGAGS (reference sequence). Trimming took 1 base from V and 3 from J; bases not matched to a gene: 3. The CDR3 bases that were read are TGTGCCAGCGGTGATCGAACAGGGGACTCC. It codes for CASGDRTGDS. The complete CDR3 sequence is CASGDRTGDSDYTF.

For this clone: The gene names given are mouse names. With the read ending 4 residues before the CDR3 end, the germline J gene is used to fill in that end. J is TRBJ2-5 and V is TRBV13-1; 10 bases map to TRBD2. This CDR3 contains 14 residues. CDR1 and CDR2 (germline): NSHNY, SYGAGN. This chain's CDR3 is CASNRLGGRDTQYF. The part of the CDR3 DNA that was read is TGTGCCAGCAATCGACTGGGGGGACGGGAC.

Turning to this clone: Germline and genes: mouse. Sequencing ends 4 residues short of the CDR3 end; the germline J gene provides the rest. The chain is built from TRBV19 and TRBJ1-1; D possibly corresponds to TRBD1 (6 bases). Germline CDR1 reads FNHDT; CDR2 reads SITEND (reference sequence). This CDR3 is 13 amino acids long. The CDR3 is CASSIWGGGEVFF. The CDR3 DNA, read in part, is TGTGCCAGCAGTATTTGGGGGGGCGGA.

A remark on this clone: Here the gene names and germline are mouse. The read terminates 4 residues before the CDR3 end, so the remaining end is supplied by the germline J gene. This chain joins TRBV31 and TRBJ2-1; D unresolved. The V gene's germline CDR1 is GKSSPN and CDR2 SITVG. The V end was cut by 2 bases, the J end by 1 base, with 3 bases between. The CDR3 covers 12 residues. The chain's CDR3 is CAWSKNYAEQFF. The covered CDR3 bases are TGTGCCTGGAGTAAGAACTATGCT.